The 29 T cell receptor beta chains given below trace back to one sample, sequenced in a study of radiation and T cells in renal cell carcinoma. Assay: immunoSEQ multiplex PCR; the TCRdb copy retains only in-frame clones and omits some. Among more than 8,000 clones listed, 58% were seen once. The sample's treatment: treatment-naive control, cytoreductive nephrectomy. This material consisted of tumor tissue, taken from a patient whose treatment was nephrectomy without radiotherapy. These receptors were obtained from a man between 40 and 49 years old with renal cell carcinoma.

The CDR3 region is CASSDRTAGAEAFF. CDR3 coding DNA: TGTGCCAGCAGCGATAGGACAGCGGGGGCTGAAGCTTTCTTT. The chain links TRBV6-1 to TRBJ1-1, with TRBD1 as a possible D gene (6 bases). V lost 6 bases to trimming and J lost 6 bases, with 17 bases between them. The germline CDR1 and CDR2 sequences are MNHNS and SASEGT. The CDR3 contains 14 residues.

V usage is TRBV7-9 and J usage is TRBJ2-2; 9 nucleotides match TRBD1. CDR1 SEHNR and CDR2 FQNEAQ come from the germline V gene (reference sequence). Germline trimming cut 6 bases from V and 6 bases from J; bases unmatched to any gene: 5. This CDR3 contains 14 residues. CDR3 sequence reads: CASRRTGAAGELFF. The CDR3 DNA follows: TGTGCCAGCAGGCGGACAGGGGCGGCCGGGGAGCTGTTTTTT.

This sequence joins TRBV5-3 and TRBJ1-1; a possible D gene is TRBD1 (5 bases). Being an ORF, TRBV5-3 has a function that is uncertain. V was pared by 8 bases and J by 8 bases, with 16 bases between. The CDR3 length is 12 residues. CDR3 in amino acids: CASRFGWTEAFF. The CDR3 DNA is TGTGCCAGCAGGTTCGGGTGGACAGAAGCTTTCTTT.

This clone came up a few times. The chain combines TRBV7-9 with TRBJ1-2, with D maybe TRBD1 (5 bases). The ends were cut back, 5 bases at V and 4 bases at J, with 11 bases in the middle. CDR3 size: 13 residues. CDR1 and CDR2 (germline): SEHNR, FQNEAQ (reference sequence). CDR3 loop: CASSHAGGYGYTF. The CDR3 nucleotides read TGTGCCAGCAGCCATGCGGGGGGCTATGGCTACACCTTC.

The rearrangement uses TRBV7-9 and TRBJ2-1; unclear D gene. V gave up 3 bases and J gave up 9 bases, with 6 bases separating them. Germline V gene sequence: CDR1 SEHNR, CDR2 FQNEAQ (reference sequence). The CDR3 totals 11 residues. Here the CDR3 DNA reads TGTGCCAGCAGCTTGCGGCCTGAGCAGTTCTTC. Translation: CASSLRPEQFF.

The chain employs TRBV6-1 and TRBJ2-1; tentatively, D is TRBD2 (5 bases). Germline assignment: CDR1 MNHNS and CDR2 SASEGT. V was cut by 0 bases and J by 2 bases, with 8 bases left in between. This CDR3 is 15 amino acids long. This CDR3 is CASSEAPGTYNEQFF. The DNA of the CDR3 is TGTGCCAGCAGTGAAGCTCCGGGAACCTACAATGAGCAGTTCTTC.

This clone was detected a few times. The rearrangement uses TRBV9 and TRBJ2-2; TRBD1 matches at 8 bases. Germline V gene sequence: CDR1 SGDLS, CDR2 YYNGEE. The CDR3 length is 16 residues. V shed 3 bases, J shed 2 bases, and the junction held 6 bases outside the gene matches. The CDR3 is CASSEPGQVNTGELFF. The CDR3 DNA follows: TGTGCCAGCAGCGAGCCGGGACAGGTAAACACCGGGGAGCTGTTTTTT.

This chain links TRBV9 with TRBJ2-7, with D perhaps matching TRBD1 or TRBD2 (5 bases each). Trimming removed 0 bases from V and 0 bases from J, with 13 bases in between. The CDR3 extends over 16 amino acids. From germline, CDR1 is SGDLS and CDR2 YYNGEE. CDR3 DNA: TGTGCCAGCAGCGTAGGGGGGAAAGCTAGCTCCTACGAGCAGTACTTC. Encoded protein: CASSVGGKASSYEQYF.

This clone was counted only a few times. The chain recombines TRBV28 with TRBJ2-2; D possibly uses TRBD1 or TRBD2 (5 bases each). V was clipped by 6 bases and J by 9 bases, with 14 bases between them. The CDR3 covers 13 residues. CDR1 MDHEN and CDR2 SYDVKM come from the germline V gene. The CDR3: CASRGDVGRELFF. Written as DNA, the CDR3 is TGTGCCAGCAGGGGGGACGTCGGGAGGGAGCTGTTTTTT.

The V and J genes are TRBV27 and TRBJ2-2; D not resolved. Per germline, CDR1 MNHEY and CDR2 SMNVEV (reference sequence). The CDR3 runs 14 residues. The V end was cut by 2 bases, the J end by 1 base, with 5 bases between. The CDR3 protein is CASSLERNTGELFF. CDR3 sequence (DNA): TGTGCCAGCAGTTTAGAACGGAACACCGGGGAGCTGTTTTTT.

The chain employs TRBV7-2 and TRBJ2-7, with D perhaps assigned TRBD1 or TRBD2 (6 bases each). The CDR3 length is 15 residues. Germline V gene lookup returns CDR1 SGHTA and CDR2 FQGNSA. V was trimmed by 4 bases and J by 2 bases, leaving 15 bases between them. CDR3 loop: CASSSTWGDTYEQYF. In DNA, the CDR3 is TGTGCCAGCAGCTCCACTTGGGGGGACACCTACGAGCAGTACTTC. Full variable domain (rest looked up from reference TRBV7-2 and TRBJ2-7): GAGVSQSPSNKVTEKGKDVELRCDPISGHTALYWYRQSLGQGLEFLIYFQGNSAPDKSGLPSDRFSAERTGGSVSTLTIQRTQQEDSAVYLCASSSTWGDTYEQYFGPGTRLTVT.

The DNA for the CDR3 is TGTGCCAGTAGTACCTCTCCCGCAAAGACCAAAAACATTCAGTACTTC. Translating gives CASSTSPAKTKNIQYF. The chain uses TRBV19 and TRBJ2-4; D is ambiguous. The germline gives CDR1 LNHDA, CDR2 SQIVND (reference sequence). Trimming cost V 4 bases and J 2 bases, with 15 bases left between them. CDR3 length: 16 residues.

The chain has TRBV7-8 and TRBJ2-5; D is possibly TRBD1 (5 bases). CDR3 length: 15 amino acids. The V gene's germline CDR1 is SGHVS and CDR2 FQNEAQ. The V end was cut by 4 bases, the J end by 4 bases, with 16 bases between. CDR3 coding DNA: TGTGCCAGCAGCTCTTCTAGGGTGGGGCGAGAGACCCAGTACTTC. This translates into CASSSSRVGRETQYF.

Sample share makes this clone medium-sized (0.01 to 0.1%). The chain has TRBV11-2 and TRBJ1-1; 7 bases match TRBD1. Germline loops: CDR1 SGHAT, CDR2 FQNNGV. This CDR3 is 16 amino acids long. Losses at the gene ends were 3 bases for V and 10 bases for J; bases not matched to a gene: 17. CDR3 nucleotides: TGTGCCAGCAGCTTGAGGGGGCTTGGGCCCCTGACGGTAGCTTTCTTT. Amino acid sequence: CASSLRGLGPLTVAFF.

This clone appeared once. The J gene is TRBJ1-2, the V gene TRBV6-5; 8 bases are shared with TRBD1. Germline trimming cut 2 bases from V and 8 bases from J; bases unmatched to any gene: 4. This CDR3 has 13 amino acids. Germline values: CDR1 MNHEY, CDR2 SVGAGI. CDR3 in amino acids: CASSYDRGEGYTF. The CDR3 region has the DNA TGTGCCAGCAGTTACGACAGGGGCGAGGGCTACACCTTC.

The CDR3 sequence: CASGQGDSPLHF. The CDR3 DNA reads as TGTGCCAGCGGACAGGGAGACTCACCCCTCCACTTT. V and J are TRBV7-9 and TRBJ1-6; 8 nucleotides align to TRBD1. V gave up 8 bases and J gave up 10 bases; unmatched junction bases: 4. The CDR3 contains 12 residues. Germline lookup yields CDR1 SEHNR and CDR2 FQNEAQ (reference sequence). The whole variable domain, filled in from reference TRBV7-9 and TRBJ1-6, reads DTGVSQNPRHKITKRGQNVTFRCDPISEHNRLYWYRQTLGQGPEFLTYFQNEAQLEKSRLLSDRFSAERPKGSFSTLEIQRTEQGDSAMYLCASGQGDSPLHFGNGTRLTVT.

CDR3 bases: TGTGCCAGCAGATACAGGGGGCTTGGCTATGGCTACACCTTC. Encoded protein: CASRYRGLGYGYTF. V and J are TRBV6-6 and TRBJ1-2; 9 nucleotides align to TRBD1. V dropped 6 bases and J dropped 4; count of bases not matched to a gene: 6. Germline CDR1 reads MNHNY; CDR2 reads SVGAGI (reference sequence). The CDR3 runs 14 residues.

The chain uses TRBV6-5 and TRBJ1-1; the match to TRBD1 covers 7 bases. The CDR3 is 13 amino acids. Unmatched junction bases numbered 8, after V lost 8 bases and J lost 5 bases. In germline, CDR1 is MNHEY, CDR2 SVGAGI. The CDR3: CASGVTGSTEAFF. The DNA of the CDR3 is TGTGCCAGCGGTGTGACAGGGTCGACTGAAGCTTTCTTT.

This clone was counted between two and nine times. The chain links TRBV11-3 to TRBJ1-1; possible D gene TRBD1, 5 bases. The V gene's germline CDR1 is SGHNT and CDR2 YENEEA. The CDR3 extends over 15 amino acids. V shed 0 bases and J shed 1 base, with 9 bases lying between them. In nucleotides, the CDR3 is TGTGCCAGCAGCTTAGAACCTGGGGGGAACACTGAAGCTTTCTTT. It translates to CASSLEPGGNTEAFF.

The J gene is TRBJ2-5, the V gene TRBV7-2, with D possibly TRBD1 on 7 matching bases. Trimming removed 6 bases at V and 3 bases at J, with 14 bases between. Germline loops: CDR1 SGHTA, CDR2 FQGNSA. This CDR3 spans 14 amino acids. The CDR3 here is CASSRARGEETQYF. In nucleotides, the CDR3 is TGTGCCAGCAGTAGGGCCAGGGGGGAAGAGACCCAGTACTTC.

V usage is TRBV19 and J usage is TRBJ1-1; no clear D gene. From germline, CDR1 is LNHDA and CDR2 SQIVND (reference sequence). The CDR3 is 12 amino acids. Trimming took 6 bases from V and 5 from J, leaving 10 bases between them. CDR3 nucleotides: TGTGCCAGTAGATTAGCCGGGACTGAAGCTTTCTTT. Its translation: CASRLAGTEAFF.

V gene TRBV30 combines with J gene TRBJ2-3; 13 positions agree with TRBD2. This CDR3 region has 16 residues. Germline V gene data show CDR1 as GTSNPN and CDR2 as SVGIG (reference sequence). V shed 6 bases and J 3 bases; nucleotides not matched to a gene: 9. CDR3 bases: TGTGCCTGTTATCATTCGGGACTAGCGGGAACAGATACGCAGTATTTT. It encodes CACYHSGLAGTDTQYF.

CDR3 loop: CASSPYLAGVYNEQFF. The DNA of the CDR3 is TGTGCCAGCAGCCCCTACTTAGCGGGGGTCTACAATGAGCAGTTCTTC. The chain carries TRBV28 and TRBJ2-1; the match to TRBD2 covers 9 bases. The junction had 9 bases not matched to a gene; V was cut back by 6 bases and J by 3 bases. This CDR3 contains 16 residues. Per the germline V gene, CDR1 is MDHEN and CDR2 is SYDVKM.

This clone was seen a few times. The genes are TRBV10-3 and TRBJ2-7; 7 bases line up with TRBD1. CDR3 size: 16 residues. The germline V gene encodes CDR1 ENHRY and CDR2 SYGVKD. V gave up 10 bases and J gave up 5 bases; unmatched junction bases: 20. This CDR3 is CATKPTYRGQGNEQYF. DNA for the CDR3: TGTGCCACCAAACCGACTTACAGGGGACAAGGCAACGAGCAGTACTTC.

The chain has TRBV19 and TRBJ2-7; 11 nucleotides align to TRBD2. The CDR3 loop spans 16 amino acids. J lost 6 bases, V lost 7 bases, and 14 bases had no gene match. CDR1 LNHDA and CDR2 SQIVND come from the germline V gene (reference sequence). The CDR3 nucleotides read TGTGCCAGTAAAGGGCTAGCGGGAGGACGAGTCTCCGAGCAGTACTTC. This translates into CASKGLAGGRVSEQYF.

The chain combines TRBV5-6 with TRBJ2-6; tentative D call: TRBD2 (5 bases). CDR1 and CDR2 (germline): SGHDT, YYEEEE. The CDR3 runs to 17 residues. Deletions cut 4 bases from V and 3 bases from J, with 17 bases between. The CDR3 DNA reads as TGTGCCAGCAGCCTCGGACGGCTGGCGGGTGGGGCCAACGTCCTGACTTTC. Translating gives CASSLGRLAGGANVLTF.

The V gene is TRBV19, the J gene TRBJ1-4; 8 bases match TRBD1. Germline CDR1 and CDR2: LNHDA and SQIVND (reference sequence). This CDR3 has 15 residues. With 5 bases clipped from V and 1 base from J, the junction kept 3 bases outside the gene matches. The chain's CDR3 is CASSFTGGTNEKLFF. The DNA of the CDR3 is TGTGCCAGTAGTTTCACAGGGGGAACTAATGAAAAACTGTTTTTT.

The sample holds one count of this clone. The chain carries TRBV6-1 and TRBJ1-4, with 7 bases that match TRBD1. The germline CDR1 and CDR2 sequences are MNHNS and SASEGT. Losses at the gene ends were 2 bases for V and 4 bases for J; bases not matched to a gene: 7. The CDR3 spans 16 residues. For the CDR3, the DNA is TGTGCCAGCAGTGAATCTGGACAGGCTGGTAATGAAAAACTGTTTTTT. This translates into CASSESGQAGNEKLFF.

V gene TRBV19 combines with J gene TRBJ2-5; 7 positions agree with TRBD1. Per the germline V gene, CDR1 is LNHDA and CDR2 is SQIVND (reference sequence). With V trimmed by 10 bases and J by 1 base, 6 bases remained unmatched. This CDR3 has 13 residues. In DNA, the CDR3 is TGTGCCACAATGGACAGGCGCCAAGAGACCCAGTACTTC. Protein product: CATMDRRQETQYF.